The T cell receptor beta chain under discussion was sequenced for a study of identical twins. This clonotype was observed at least ten times. What it recognizes is unknown. TCRdb independently ran MiXCR on the 5' RACE reads; one entry per CDR3 protein. The data contain hundreds of thousands of distinct CDR3 sequences, about 7.5% of them singletons. Losses at the gene ends were 1 base for V and 2 bases for J; bases not matched to a gene: 7. From germline, CDR1 is LGHDT and CDR2 YNNKEL (reference sequence). The CDR3 loop spans 18 amino acids. Notes on the study in general: Out-of-frame TCR alpha sharing observed in monozygotic twins exceeded model estimates. One should note that invariant MAIT and iNKT cells could partly confound zero-insertion analyses.

These data were also filed under a second study, of yellow fever vaccine responses in identical twins. That paper adds: Vaccine-induced T cell responses in twins were reportedly observed to appear partly convergent, partly personalized.

This receptor was taken from a woman aged 18-29 years in good health. Material for sequencing was CD8+ T cells sorted from blood. The genes are TRBV3-1 and TRBJ2-3, with TRBD2 matching over 12 bases. CDR3 DNA sequence: TGTGCCAGCAGCCAAGTAGGAGGACTAGCGGGACTCACAGATACGCAGTATTTT. Translation gives CASSQVGGLAGLTDTQYF.